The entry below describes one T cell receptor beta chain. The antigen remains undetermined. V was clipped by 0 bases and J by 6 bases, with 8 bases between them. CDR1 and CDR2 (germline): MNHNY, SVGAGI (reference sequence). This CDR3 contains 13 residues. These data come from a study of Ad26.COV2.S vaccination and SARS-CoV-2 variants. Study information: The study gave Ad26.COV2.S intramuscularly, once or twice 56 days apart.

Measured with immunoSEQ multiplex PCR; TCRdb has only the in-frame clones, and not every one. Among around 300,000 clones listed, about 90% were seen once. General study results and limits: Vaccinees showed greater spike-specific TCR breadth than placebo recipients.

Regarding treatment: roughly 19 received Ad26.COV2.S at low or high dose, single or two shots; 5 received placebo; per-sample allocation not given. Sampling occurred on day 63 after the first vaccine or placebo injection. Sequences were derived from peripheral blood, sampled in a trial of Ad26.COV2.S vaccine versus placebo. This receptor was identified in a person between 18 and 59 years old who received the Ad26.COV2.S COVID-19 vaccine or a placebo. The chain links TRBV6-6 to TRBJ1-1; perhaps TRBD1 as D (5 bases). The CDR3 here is CASSYSSGPEAFF. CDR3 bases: TGTGCCAGCAGTTACTCCTCGGGACCTGAAGCTTTCTTT.